Listed here are 3 T cell receptor beta chains from one sample, sequenced in a study of siplizumab effects on memory and regulatory T cells. Profiling relied on immunoSEQ multiplex PCR, and the TCRdb table lists in-frame clones only, not all of them. The sample has around 100,000 clones; approximately 91% are singletons. Specimen: CD4+ T cells sorted from blood. The receptor set was obtained from a human donor in good health. Some clones in this sample may be carry-over from other donors' samples.

The rearrangement uses TRBV9 and TRBJ2-1, with D tentatively TRBD1 (5 bases). V dropped 0 bases and J dropped 5 bases, with 9 bases sitting between them. Germline CDR1 reads SGDLS; CDR2 reads YYNGEE. The CDR3 consists of 14 residues. The chain's CDR3 is CASSVEGMNNEQFF. CDR3 coding DNA: TGTGCCAGCAGCGTAGAGGGGATGAACAATGAGCAGTTCTTC. The variable domain in full, with the rest retrieved from reference TRBV9 and TRBJ2-1, is DSGVTQTPKHLITATGQRVTLRCSPRSGDLSVYWYQQSLDQGLQFLIQYYNGEERAKGNILERFSAQQFPDLHSELNLSSLELGDSALYFCASSVEGMNNEQFFGPGTRLTVL.

This CDR3 reads CASSLGLNTDTQYF. The DNA for the CDR3 is TGTGCCAGCAGCCTCGGACTAAACACAGATACGCAGTATTTT. This chain links TRBV7-3 with TRBJ2-3; TRBD2 might be the D (6 bases). This CDR3 is built from 14 residues. Deletions cut 5 bases from V and 2 bases from J, with 11 bases between. Germline values: CDR1 SGHTA, CDR2 FQGTGA.

In its sample, this clone was seen once. The rearrangement joins TRBV29-1 to TRBJ2-3; weak D call: TRBD2 (6 bases). The CDR3 sequence is 12 residues long. Trimming shortened V by 5 bases and J by 2 bases, and 8 bases separated the two germline ends. Germline CDR1 and CDR2: SQVTM and ANQGSEA. The CDR3 nucleotides read TGCAGCGTTCGCGGGGCCACAGATACGCAGTATTTT. Protein sequence: CSVRGATDTQYF.